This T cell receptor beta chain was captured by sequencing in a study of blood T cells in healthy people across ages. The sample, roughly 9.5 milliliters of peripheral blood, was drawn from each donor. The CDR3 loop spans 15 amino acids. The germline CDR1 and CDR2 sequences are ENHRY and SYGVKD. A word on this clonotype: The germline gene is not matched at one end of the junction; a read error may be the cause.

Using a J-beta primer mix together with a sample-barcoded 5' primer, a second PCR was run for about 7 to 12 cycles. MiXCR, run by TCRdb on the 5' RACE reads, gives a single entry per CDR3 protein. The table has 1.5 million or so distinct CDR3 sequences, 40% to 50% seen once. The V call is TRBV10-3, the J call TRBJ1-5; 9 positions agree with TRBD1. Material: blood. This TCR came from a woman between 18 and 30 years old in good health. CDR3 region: CAISQSGQGPQPQHF. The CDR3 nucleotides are TGTGCCATCAGTCAGTCGGGACAGGGTCCTCAGCCCCAGCATTTT.